The rows below give T cell receptor beta chains drawn from one sample of a study of molecular identifiers for immune sequencing clone quantification. Each CDR3 protein is one row after TCRdb ran MiXCR on the PCR reads. Among some 100,000 distinct CDR3 sequences listed, 15% to 20% were seen once. Sequenced material: naive CD8+ T cells from blood, with Jurkat cell RNA spiked in. These receptors came from a human donor in good health. Some libraries in this study had Jurkat cell RNA spiked in. Each CDR3 is given with its conserved first and last residue. Fields, in order: J gene, CDR3 length, V gene, D gene, clone size, CDR3 DNA, CDR3 protein. The D gene is left open where the match is weak. A row's size may be missing; if present it is once, few, many or a size class.

J: TRBJ2-7
length: 14
V: TRBV27
D: NA
size: many
DNA: TGTGCCAGCAGTTTGATAGAGGGTTCCTACGAGCAGTACTTC
CDR3: CASSLIEGSYEQYF

J: TRBJ1-2
length: 15
V: TRBV4-3
D: NA
size: few
DNA: TGCGCCAGCAGCCAAGATCCAGGGGCGTACTATGGCTACACCTTC
CDR3: CASSQDPGAYYGYTF

J: TRBJ2-7
length: 16
V: TRBV27
D: TRBD2
size: many
DNA: TGTGCCAGCAGTCCATATAGCCAAGCGGGAGCCTACGAGCAGTACTTC
CDR3: CASSPYSQAGAYEQYF

J: TRBJ2-1
length: 13
V: TRBV11-3
D: TRBD2
size: NA
DNA: TGTGCCAGCAGCCCGGATAGCGGGAATGAGCGGTTCTTC
CDR3: CASSPDSGNERFF

J: TRBJ1-1
length: 16
V: TRBV7-2
D: NA
size: NA
DNA: TGTGCCAGCAGCCAAGATTTTCTGGGGCCGAACACTGAAGCTTTCTTT
CDR3: CASSQDFLGPNTEAFF

J: TRBJ2-7
length: 14
V: TRBV20-1
D: NA
size: many
DNA: TGCAGTGCCAATGGGCTTTCAAACTCCTACGAGCAGTACTTC
CDR3: CSANGLSNSYEQYF

J: TRBJ2-1
length: 12
V: TRBV7-2
D: NA
size: many
DNA: TGTGCCAGCAGCTCCGGCCACAATGAGCAGTTCTTC
CDR3: CASSSGHNEQFF

J: TRBJ1-1
length: 14
V: TRBV9
D: NA
size: many
DNA: TGTGCCAGCAGCGTAGGCTTAGGCGACACTGAAGCTTTCTTT
CDR3: CASSVGLGDTEAFF

J: TRBJ2-7
length: 13
V: TRBV5-4
D: TRBD2
size: many
DNA: TGTGCCAGCAGCTCTAGCGGGAGCTACGAGCAGTACTTC
CDR3: CASSSSGSYEQYF

J: TRBJ2-3
length: 14
V: TRBV3-2
D: NA
size: many
DNA: TGTGCCAGCAGCCAAGCCGAGGCCACAGATACGCAGTATTTT
CDR3: CASSQAEATDTQYF

J: TRBJ2-7
length: 15
V: TRBV7-6
D: TRBD2
size: many
DNA: TGTGCCAGCAGCCAGCTCGGCGGGGGGGCGGGCGAGCAGTACTTC
CDR3: CASSQLGGGAGEQYF

J: TRBJ2-2
length: 15
V: TRBV24-1
D: TRBD1
size: many
DNA: TGTGCCACCAGTGGTCTACAGGGGAGAGCCGGGGAGCTGTTTTTT
CDR3: CATSGLQGRAGELFF

J: TRBJ2-2
length: 16
V: TRBV27
D: TRBD2
size: many
DNA: TGTGCCAGCAGTCCCGGGACTAGCGGGATGGACTGGGAGCTGTTTTTT
CDR3: CASSPGTSGMDWELFF

J: TRBJ1-1
length: 14
V: TRBV11-2
D: NA
size: NA
DNA: TGTGCCAGCATCGAAGGACAGATTGGAACTGAAGCTTTCTTT
CDR3: CASIEGQIGTEAFF

J: TRBJ1-2
length: 15
V: TRBV9
D: NA
size: many
DNA: TGTGCCAGCAGCAGCAGTCCCGAACCGTACTATGGCTACACCTTC
CDR3: CASSSSPEPYYGYTF

J: TRBJ1-5
length: 15
V: TRBV7-9
D: TRBD1
size: NA
DNA: TGTGCCAGCAGTTTTTCGGGACAGGGGGTTCAGCCCCAGCATTTT
CDR3: CASSFSGQGVQPQHF

J: TRBJ1-5
length: 14
V: TRBV24-1
D: NA
size: many
DNA: TGTGCCACCAGTGATTCAACAGGGACTCAGCCCCAGCATTTT
CDR3: CATSDSTGTQPQHF

J: TRBJ2-3
length: 16
V: TRBV7-9
D: TRBD2
size: many
DNA: TGTGCCAGCAGCTTAAGACTAGCGGGGGGGCTTGATACGCAGTATTTT
CDR3: CASSLRLAGGLDTQYF

J: TRBJ2-5
length: 16
V: TRBV9
D: TRBD1
size: many
DNA: TGTGCCAGCAGCGTAGCTACTGGGACAGGCCAAGAGACCCAGTACTTC
CDR3: CASSVATGTGQETQYF

J: TRBJ1-2
length: 14
V: TRBV7-9
D: NA
size: many
DNA: TGTGCCAGCAGCTTAGGTCCCGACCCAGGGCCCCCCACCTTC
CDR3: CASSLGPDPGPPTF

J: TRBJ1-1
length: 17
V: TRBV28
D: NA
size: many
DNA: TGTGCCAGCAGTTTTTCCCTTTCGGACAGTATGAACACTGAAGCTTTCTTT
CDR3: CASSFSLSDSMNTEAFF

J: TRBJ2-2
length: 12
V: TRBV20-1
D: NA
size: many
DNA: TGCAGTGCTAGTGTTTGGGCCGGGGAGCTGTTTTTT
CDR3: CSASVWAGELFF

J: TRBJ1-2
length: 13
V: TRBV9
D: NA
size: many
DNA: TGTGCCAGCAGCGTCGACAGTGACTATGGCTACACCTTC
CDR3: CASSVDSDYGYTF

J: TRBJ2-3
length: 16
V: TRBV13
D: TRBD2
size: many
DNA: TGTGCCAGCAGCTCATCAGTCGCGGCGGGGGCAGATACGCAGTATTTT
CDR3: CASSSSVAAGADTQYF

J: TRBJ1-5
length: 17
V: TRBV6-2/TRBV6-3
D: NA
size: many
DNA: TGTGCCAGCACCCCTTCGTGGGGGGAAAATAGCAATCAGCCCCAGCATTTT
CDR3: CASTPSWGENSNQPQHF

J: TRBJ1-1
length: 14
V: TRBV11-2
D: NA
size: NA
DNA: TGTGCCAGCAGCTTAAACCTCCAGACCACTGGAGCTTTCTTT
CDR3: CASSLNLQTTGAFF

J: TRBJ2-7
length: 14
V: TRBV6-5
D: NA
size: many
DNA: TGTGCCAGCAGTTACATGGATGGTGGGTACGAGCAGTACTTC
CDR3: CASSYMDGGYEQYF

J: TRBJ2-3
length: 14
V: TRBV5-1
D: TRBD2
size: many
DNA: TGCGCCAGCAGACTAGCGGGGGTCACAGATACGCAGTATTTT
CDR3: CASRLAGVTDTQYF

J: TRBJ1-1
length: 16
V: TRBV7-8
D: TRBD1
size: many
DNA: TGTGCCAGCAGTCCCAGGACAGGGGGGCCGAACACTGAAGCTTTCTTT
CDR3: CASSPRTGGPNTEAFF

J: TRBJ2-7
length: 12
V: TRBV29-1
D: NA
size: many
DNA: TGCAGCGTTGAATTTAATGGGGACGAGCAGTACTTC
CDR3: CSVEFNGDEQYF

J: TRBJ1-5
length: 16
V: TRBV6-2/TRBV6-3
D: NA
size: many
DNA: TGTGCCAGCGCCGACCTCAGAGGGGCTAGCAATCAGCCCCAGCATTTT
CDR3: CASADLRGASNQPQHF

J: TRBJ2-7
length: 14
V: TRBV28
D: NA
size: many
DNA: TGTGCCAGCAGTTTAGGTCTAGAGTCCTACGAGCAGTACTTC
CDR3: CASSLGLESYEQYF

J: TRBJ2-3
length: 15
V: TRBV7-6
D: TRBD2
size: many
DNA: TGTGCCAGCATCCGAGGGCGGGGGGCCATAGATACGCAGTATTTT
CDR3: CASIRGRGAIDTQYF

J: TRBJ1-4
length: 16
V: TRBV12-3/TRBV12-4
D: NA
size: many
DNA: TGTGCCAGCAGTCCTCGCCGGGAGACAACTAATGAAAAACTGTTTTTT
CDR3: CASSPRRETTNEKLFF

J: TRBJ2-7
length: 15
V: TRBV7-6
D: NA
size: NA
DNA: TGTGCCAGCAGCGCACAGTCCCGTAGCTCCTACGAGCAGTACTTC
CDR3: CASSAQSRSSYEQYF

J: TRBJ2-2
length: 12
V: TRBV19
D: NA
size: few
DNA: TGTGCCAGTATCGGCTTTCCCGGGGAGCTGTTTTTT
CDR3: CASIGFPGELFF

J: TRBJ2-2
length: 13
V: TRBV27
D: NA
size: many
DNA: TGTGCCAGCAGTTTTGGCAACACCGGGGAGCTGTTTTTT
CDR3: CASSFGNTGELFF

J: TRBJ2-1
length: 18
V: TRBV11-2
D: NA
size: many
DNA: TGTGCCAGCAGCTATCGGCTCGAGAGGGAGGCATCCTACAATGAGCAGTTCTTC
CDR3: CASSYRLEREASYNEQFF

J: TRBJ2-5
length: 16
V: TRBV7-9
D: TRBD1
size: many
DNA: TGTGCCAGCAGCTCGAACAGGGGAACGTACCAAGAGACCCAGTACTTC
CDR3: CASSSNRGTYQETQYF

J: TRBJ2-1
length: 13
V: TRBV4-3
D: NA
size: many
DNA: TGCGCCAGCAGCCCGCGACAGGACAATGAGCAGTTCTTC
CDR3: CASSPRQDNEQFF

J: TRBJ2-5
length: 14
V: TRBV6-2/TRBV6-3
D: NA
size: many
DNA: TGTGCCAGCTCCGAGGTGGCTGACCAAGAGACCCAGTACTTC
CDR3: CASSEVADQETQYF

J: TRBJ2-1
length: 15
V: TRBV7-3
D: NA
size: many
DNA: TGTGCCAGCAGCTTATTGGCGGGTTACGACAATGAGCAGTTCTTC
CDR3: CASSLLAGYDNEQFF

J: TRBJ2-6
length: 18
V: TRBV12-3/TRBV12-4
D: NA
size: many
DNA: TGTGCCAGCCGAGGGTTTCGGGATAGGGACTCTGGGGCCAACGTCCTGACTTTC
CDR3: CASRGFRDRDSGANVLTF

J: TRBJ2-5
length: 13
V: TRBV30
D: NA
size: many
DNA: TGTGCCTGGAGGGATTGGGGGGCCGAGACCCAGTACTTC
CDR3: CAWRDWGAETQYF

J: TRBJ2-1
length: 15
V: TRBV7-3
D: NA
size: many
DNA: TGTGCCAGCAGCGCCCAGGGACGCGACTACAATGAGCAGTTCTTC
CDR3: CASSAQGRDYNEQFF

J: TRBJ1-1
length: 14
V: TRBV14
D: NA
size: many
DNA: TGTGCCAGCAGCCAAGTGAGGGGTGACACTGAAGCTTTCTTT
CDR3: CASSQVRGDTEAFF